The 14 T cell receptor beta chains listed next were all sequenced from one sample in a study of post-analysis software for immune sequencing data. Unique molecular identifiers were built into the TCR beta cDNA libraries. TCRdb re-called the PCR reads through MiXCR, storing one row per CDR3 protein. This table holds some 690,000 distinct CDR3 sequences, roughly 29% found once. General study findings and limits: In patients, about 5 TRBV segments were more frequent than in controls, with TRBV5-6, TRBV5-1 and TRBV20-1 among them.

No antigen has been identified for these receptors. The specimen was blood. The receptors shown here come from a girl between 5 and 17 years old with multiple sclerosis.

This chain connects TRBV7-9 to TRBJ2-1, with D maybe TRBD2 (6 bases). The CDR3 loop spans 16 amino acids. From germline, CDR1 is SEHNR and CDR2 FQNEAQ (reference sequence). The V end was cut by 5 bases, the J end by 5 bases, with 19 bases between. The CDR3 DNA follows: TGTGCCAGCAGCCCACAAGGAGGGACGGTCCACAATGAGCAGTTCTTC. It specifies CASSPQGGTVHNEQFF. The complete variable domain, with remaining parts taken from reference TRBV7-9 and TRBJ2-1, reads DTGVSQNPRHKITKRGQNVTFRCDPISEHNRLYWYRQTLGQGPEFLTYFQNEAQLEKSRLLSDRFSAERPKGSFSTLEIQRTEQGDSAMYLCASSPQGGTVHNEQFFGPGTRLTVL.

This clonotype was seen a handful of times. The gene calls are TRBV20-1 and TRBJ2-5, with D uncertain. Trimming took off 5 bases at V and 5 bases at J, with 15 bases between the two ends. The CDR3 consists of 13 residues. Germline lookup yields CDR1 DFQATT and CDR2 SNEGSKA (reference sequence). Here the CDR3 DNA reads TGCAGTGCTCCACGACTGGTCGGGGAGACCCAGTACTTC. Translation: CSAPRLVGETQYF.

The chain recombines TRBV12-5 with TRBJ1-2, with 9 bases that match TRBD1. The V and J ends lost 5 bases and 4 bases, in that order; junction bases with no gene match: 11. The germline gives CDR1 LGHNT, CDR2 FRNRAP. The CDR3 is 16 amino acids. In DNA, the CDR3 is TGTGCTAGTGGTCCGGGACAGGGCCAAATTATCTATGGCTACACCTTC. Its protein product is CASGPGQGQIIYGYTF.

The rearrangement joins TRBV15 to TRBJ2-1; the match to TRBD2 covers 13 bases. The J call could be wrong; TRBJ2-7 is a better fit for the DNA end. The CDR3 runs to 14 residues. CDR1 is LNHNV and CDR2 is YYDKDF in the germline V gene (reference sequence). CDR3 sequence: CATQGTSGENEQYF. In nucleotides, the CDR3 is TGTGCCACGCAAGGGACTAGCGGGGAAAATGAGCAGTACTTC.

This clonotype was picked up a small number of times. The V gene is TRBV5-1, the J gene TRBJ2-7; tentative D call: TRBD2 (6 bases). CDR1 SGHRS and CDR2 YFSETQ come from the germline V gene. The CDR3 runs 17 residues. V was cut by 4 bases and J by 9 bases, with 29 bases left in between. This chain's CDR3 is CASSTPSFGSPYARQYF. The DNA of the CDR3 is TGCGCCAGCAGCACCCCTAGCTTCGGGAGCCCCTACGCCAGGCAGTACTTC.

This clonotype was seen more than once but under ten times. The chain joins TRBV18 to TRBJ2-5; weak D call: TRBD2 (5 bases). In germline, CDR1 is KGHSH, CDR2 LQKENI. The CDR3 runs 14 residues. V was trimmed by 2 bases and J by 2 bases, leaving 9 bases between them. For the CDR3, the DNA is TGTGCCAGCTCACCATGGGAGTTACAAGAGACCCAGTACTTC. Translation: CASSPWELQETQYF.

The chain is built from TRBV7-9 and TRBJ2-1; the match to TRBD2 covers 10 bases. The CDR3 extends over 15 amino acids. The V gene's germline CDR1 is SEHNR and CDR2 FQNEAQ (reference sequence). The ends lost 5 bases at V and 9 bases at J; junction bases unmatched: 10. The CDR3 is CASSPGASGSAEQFF. DNA for the CDR3: TGTGCCAGCAGCCCCGGGGCTAGCGGGAGCGCTGAGCAGTTCTTC.

This chain links TRBV5-5 with TRBJ2-1; D call uncertain. V was trimmed by 3 bases and J by 8 bases, leaving 12 bases between them. Per germline, CDR1 SGHKS and CDR2 YYEKEE (reference sequence). The CDR3 extends over 13 amino acids. CDR3 DNA: TGTGCCAGCAGCTCGGGTCGCGGCTATGAGCAGTTCTTC. Translation: CASSSGRGYEQFF. Full variable domain (missing parts from reference TRBV5-5 and TRBJ2-1): DAGVTQSPTHLIKTRGQQVTLRCSPISGHKSVSWYQQVLGQGPQFIFQYYEKEERGRGNFPDRFSARQFPNYSSELNVNALLLGDSALYLCASSSGRGYEQFFGPGTRLTVL.

The chain has TRBV6-6 and TRBJ1-2; D is unclear. The CDR3 is 12 residues long. Germline V gene sequence: CDR1 MNHNY, CDR2 SVGAGI (reference sequence). Trimming took 6 bases from V and 4 from J, leaving 9 bases between them. This chain's CDR3 is CASSRDLYGYTF. The CDR3 DNA reads TGTGCCAGCAGCCGAGACCTCTATGGCTACACCTTC.

J is TRBJ2-7 and V is TRBV20-1; the D is unclear. The V end was cut by 3 bases, the J end by 6 bases, with 15 bases between. The V gene's germline CDR1 is DFQATT and CDR2 SNEGSKA (reference sequence). The CDR3 spans 13 residues. The CDR3 nucleotides read TGCAGTGCTAGCCCGGTCGCAGGCGCCGAGCAGTACTTC. The encoded protein is CSASPVAGAEQYF.

The rearrangement joins TRBV7-2 to TRBJ2-3; D gene uncertain. The germline V gene has CDR1 SGHTA and CDR2 FQGNSA. The CDR3 is made up of 11 amino acids. V was clipped by 3 bases and J by 7 bases, with 5 bases between them. The DNA of the CDR3 is TGTGCCAGCAGCTTGACCCATACGCAGTATTTT. Translating gives CASSLTHTQYF.

The table lists this clonotype with a few counts. The V call is TRBV10-3, the J call TRBJ2-2, with D perhaps TRBD2 (5 bases). V lost 6 bases to trimming and J lost 1 base, with 12 bases between them. CDR1 is ENHRY and CDR2 is SYGVKD in the germline V gene. This CDR3 is 15 amino acids long. The DNA for the CDR3 is TGTGCCATCAGGGATGGAGGAGTGAACACCGGGGAGCTGTTTTTT. Translation gives CAIRDGGVNTGELFF.

This clonotype was seen a few times. This chain links TRBV20-1 with TRBJ1-6, with no clear D. Germline V lookup: CDR1 DFQATT, CDR2 SNEGSKA (reference sequence). V lost 6 bases and J 6 bases, leaving 12 bases between the germline ends. This CDR3 contains 13 residues. The CDR3 coding sequence is TGCAGTGCGAAACAGCGGCTTAATTCACCCCTCCACTTT. This sequence encodes CSAKQRLNSPLHF.

This clonotype has only a few counts. The chain links TRBV20-1 to TRBJ1-6; weak D call: TRBD1 (5 bases). Germline V gene lookup returns CDR1 DFQATT and CDR2 SNEGSKA (reference sequence). The CDR3 has 18 residues. V lost 0 bases and J 0 bases, leaving 15 bases between the germline ends. CDR3 nucleotide sequence: TGCAGTGCTAGAGATTTCCATACCGGGGGCTCCTATAATTCACCCCTCCACTTT. Its translation: CSARDFHTGGSYNSPLHF.